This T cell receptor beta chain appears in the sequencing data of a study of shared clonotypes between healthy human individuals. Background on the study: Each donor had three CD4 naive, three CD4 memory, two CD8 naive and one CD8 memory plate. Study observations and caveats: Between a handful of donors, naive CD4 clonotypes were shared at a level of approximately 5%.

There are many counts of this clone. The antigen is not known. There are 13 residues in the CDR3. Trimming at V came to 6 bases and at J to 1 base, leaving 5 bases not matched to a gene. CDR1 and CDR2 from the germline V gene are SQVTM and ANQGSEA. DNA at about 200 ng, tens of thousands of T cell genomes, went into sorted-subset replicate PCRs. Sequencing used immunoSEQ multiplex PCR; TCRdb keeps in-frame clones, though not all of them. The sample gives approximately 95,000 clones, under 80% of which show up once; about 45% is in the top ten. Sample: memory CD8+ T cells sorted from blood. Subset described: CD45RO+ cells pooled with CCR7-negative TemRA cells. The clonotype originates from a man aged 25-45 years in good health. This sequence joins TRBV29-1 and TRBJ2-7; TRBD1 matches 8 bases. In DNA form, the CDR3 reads TGCAGCGTGAGGACAGGGTTATCCTACGAGCAGTACTTC. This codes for CSVRTGLSYEQYF.